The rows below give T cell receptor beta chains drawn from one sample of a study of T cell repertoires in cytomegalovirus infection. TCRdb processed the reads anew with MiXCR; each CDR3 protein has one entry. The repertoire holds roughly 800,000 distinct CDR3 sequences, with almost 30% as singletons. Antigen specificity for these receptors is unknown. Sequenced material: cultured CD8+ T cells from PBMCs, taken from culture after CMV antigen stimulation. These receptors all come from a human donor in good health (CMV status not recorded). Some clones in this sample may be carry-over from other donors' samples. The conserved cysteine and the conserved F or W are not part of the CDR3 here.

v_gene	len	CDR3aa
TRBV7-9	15	ASSLRDRVRIRETQY
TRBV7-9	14	ASSPFLGEEAYGYT
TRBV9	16	ASSATRTSGEHTDTQY
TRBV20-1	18	SARGAGPVDSTYTFSEAF
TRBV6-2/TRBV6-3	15	ASSIRDRRQITGELF
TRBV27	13	ASSLLAGGITEAF
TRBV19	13	ASSMGQGPYNEQF
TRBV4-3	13	ASSQEARGSETQY
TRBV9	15	ASSVARGAGVYNEQF
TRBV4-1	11	ASSVPGGIGQF
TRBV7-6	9	ATGHPYGYT
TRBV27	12	ASRDFNRGNIQY
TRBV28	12	ASSFLGQGVKAF
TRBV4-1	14	ASSQDIQGEHNEQF
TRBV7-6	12	ASSFAGGFQPQH
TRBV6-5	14	ASSYYAGLHDNEQF